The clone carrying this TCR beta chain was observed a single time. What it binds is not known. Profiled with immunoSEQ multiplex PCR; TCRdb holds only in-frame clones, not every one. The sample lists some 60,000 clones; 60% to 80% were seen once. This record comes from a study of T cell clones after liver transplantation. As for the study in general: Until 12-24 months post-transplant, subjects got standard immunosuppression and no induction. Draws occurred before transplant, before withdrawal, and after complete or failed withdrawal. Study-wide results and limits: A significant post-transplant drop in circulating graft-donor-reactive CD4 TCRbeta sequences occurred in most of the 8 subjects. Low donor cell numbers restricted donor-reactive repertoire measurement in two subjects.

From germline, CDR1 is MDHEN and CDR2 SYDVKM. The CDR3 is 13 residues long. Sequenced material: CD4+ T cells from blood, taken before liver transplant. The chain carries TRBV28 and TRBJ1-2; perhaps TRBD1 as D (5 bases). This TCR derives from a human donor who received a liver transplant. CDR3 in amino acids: CVTSGGFYYGYTF. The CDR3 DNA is TGTGTGACCTCGGGGGGGTTTTACTATGGCTACACCTTC.